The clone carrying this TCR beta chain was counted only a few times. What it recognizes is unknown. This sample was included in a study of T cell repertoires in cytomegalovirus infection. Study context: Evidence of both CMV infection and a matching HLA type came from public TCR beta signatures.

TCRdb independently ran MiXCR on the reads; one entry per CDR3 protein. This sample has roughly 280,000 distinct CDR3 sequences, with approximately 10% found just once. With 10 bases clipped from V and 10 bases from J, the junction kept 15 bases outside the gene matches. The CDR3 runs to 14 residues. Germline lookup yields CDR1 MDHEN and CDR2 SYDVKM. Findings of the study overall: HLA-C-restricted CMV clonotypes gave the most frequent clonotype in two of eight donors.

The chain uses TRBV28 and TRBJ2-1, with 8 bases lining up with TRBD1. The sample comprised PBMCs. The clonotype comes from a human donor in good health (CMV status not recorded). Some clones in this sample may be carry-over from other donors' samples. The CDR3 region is CATLQDRVVVEQFF. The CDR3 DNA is TGTGCCACGCTACAGGACAGGGTGGTCGTCGAGCAGTTCTTC.